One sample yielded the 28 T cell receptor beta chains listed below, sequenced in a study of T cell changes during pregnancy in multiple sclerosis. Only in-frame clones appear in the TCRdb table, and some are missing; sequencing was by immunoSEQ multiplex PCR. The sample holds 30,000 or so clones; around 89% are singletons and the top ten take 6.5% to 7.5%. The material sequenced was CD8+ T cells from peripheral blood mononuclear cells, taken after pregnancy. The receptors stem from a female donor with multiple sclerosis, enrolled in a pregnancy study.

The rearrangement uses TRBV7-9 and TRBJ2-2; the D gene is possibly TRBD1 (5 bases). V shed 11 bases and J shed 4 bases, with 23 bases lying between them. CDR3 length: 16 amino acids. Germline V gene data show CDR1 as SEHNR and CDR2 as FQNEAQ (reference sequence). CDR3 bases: TGTGCCGGCCGGCCGATTGGGGCGTCAGGCACCGGGGAGCTGTTTTTT. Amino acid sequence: CAGRPIGASGTGELFF.

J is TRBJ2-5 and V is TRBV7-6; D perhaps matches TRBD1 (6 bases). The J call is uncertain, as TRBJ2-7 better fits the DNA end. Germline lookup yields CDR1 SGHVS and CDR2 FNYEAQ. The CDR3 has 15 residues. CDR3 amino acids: CASSLTGSLGDEQYF. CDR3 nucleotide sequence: TGTGCCAGCAGCTTAACAGGGTCCCTCGGGGACGAGCAGTACTTC.

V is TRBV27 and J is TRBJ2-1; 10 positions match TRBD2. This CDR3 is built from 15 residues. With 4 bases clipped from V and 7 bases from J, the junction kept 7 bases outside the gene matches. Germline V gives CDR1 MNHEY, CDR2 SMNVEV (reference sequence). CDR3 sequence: CASSSETSGPNEQFF. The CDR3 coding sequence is TGTGCCAGCAGTTCCGAGACTAGCGGGCCGAATGAGCAGTTCTTC.

CDR3 in DNA: TGCGCCAGCAGCCTGGGCCCCGGGTCTGAAGCTTTCTTT. Translation gives CASSLGPGSEAFF. V and J are TRBV5-1 and TRBJ1-1; D unresolved. Germline assignment: CDR1 SGHRS and CDR2 YFSETQ. The CDR3 sequence is 13 residues long. The germline V and J ends were trimmed by 4 bases and 6 bases, with 13 bases remaining between them.

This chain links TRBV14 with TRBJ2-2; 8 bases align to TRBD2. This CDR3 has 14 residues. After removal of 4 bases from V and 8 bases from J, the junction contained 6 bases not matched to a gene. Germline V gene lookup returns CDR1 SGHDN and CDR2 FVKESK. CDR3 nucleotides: TGTGCCAGCAGCCTGCTGGGACTAGAGGGGGAGCTGTTTTTT. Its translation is CASSLLGLEGELFF.

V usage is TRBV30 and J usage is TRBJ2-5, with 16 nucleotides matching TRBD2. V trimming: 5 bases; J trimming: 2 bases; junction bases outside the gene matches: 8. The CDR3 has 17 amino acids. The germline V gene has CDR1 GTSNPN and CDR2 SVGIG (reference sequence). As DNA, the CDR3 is TGTGCCTGGGACCCGGGACTAGCGGGAGGGTGGCAAGAGACCCAGTACTTC. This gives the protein CAWDPGLAGGWQETQYF.

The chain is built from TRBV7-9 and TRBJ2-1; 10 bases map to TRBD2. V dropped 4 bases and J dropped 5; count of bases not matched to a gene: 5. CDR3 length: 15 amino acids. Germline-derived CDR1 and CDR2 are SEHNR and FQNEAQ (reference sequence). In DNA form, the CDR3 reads TGTGCCAGCAGCTCCCTAGCGGGAGCGAACAATGAGCAGTTCTTC. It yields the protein CASSSLAGANNEQFF.

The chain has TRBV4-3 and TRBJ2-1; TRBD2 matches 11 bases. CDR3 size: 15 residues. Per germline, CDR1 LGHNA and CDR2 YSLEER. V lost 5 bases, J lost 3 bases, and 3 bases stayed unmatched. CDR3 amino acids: CASSATSGDYNEQFF. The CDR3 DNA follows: TGCGCCAGCAGCGCGACTAGCGGGGACTACAATGAGCAGTTCTTC.

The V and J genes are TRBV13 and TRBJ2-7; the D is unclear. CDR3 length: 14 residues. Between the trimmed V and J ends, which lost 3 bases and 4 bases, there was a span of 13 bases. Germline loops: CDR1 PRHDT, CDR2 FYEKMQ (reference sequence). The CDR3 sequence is CASSFRWSTYEQYF. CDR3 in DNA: TGTGCCAGCAGCTTCCGCTGGTCAACATACGAGCAGTACTTC.

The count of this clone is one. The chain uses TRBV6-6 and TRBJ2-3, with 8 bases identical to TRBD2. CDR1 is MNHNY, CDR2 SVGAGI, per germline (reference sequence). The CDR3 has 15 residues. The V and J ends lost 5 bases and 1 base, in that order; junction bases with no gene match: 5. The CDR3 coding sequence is TGTGCCAGCAGTACCCAAGCGGGAGGCACAGATACGCAGTATTTT. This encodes CASSTQAGGTDTQYF.

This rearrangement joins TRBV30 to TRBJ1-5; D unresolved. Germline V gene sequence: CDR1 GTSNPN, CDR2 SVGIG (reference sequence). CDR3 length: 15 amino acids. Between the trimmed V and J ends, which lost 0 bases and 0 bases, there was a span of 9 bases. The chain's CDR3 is CAWSVGPFSNQPQHF. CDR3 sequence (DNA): TGTGCCTGGAGTGTTGGCCCGTTTAGCAATCAGCCCCAGCATTTT.

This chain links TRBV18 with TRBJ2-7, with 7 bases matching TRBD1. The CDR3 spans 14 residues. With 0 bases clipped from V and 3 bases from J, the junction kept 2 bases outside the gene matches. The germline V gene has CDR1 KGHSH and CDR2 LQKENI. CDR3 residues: CASSPPAGGYEQYF. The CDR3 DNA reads TGTGCCAGCTCACCACCAGCAGGGGGCTACGAGCAGTACTTC.

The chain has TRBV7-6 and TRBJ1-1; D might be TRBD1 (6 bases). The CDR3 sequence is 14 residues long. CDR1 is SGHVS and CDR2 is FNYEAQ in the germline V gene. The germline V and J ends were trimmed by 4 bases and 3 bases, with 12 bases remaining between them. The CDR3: CASSSSTGYTEAFF. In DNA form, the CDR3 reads TGTGCCAGCAGCTCATCCACAGGGTACACTGAAGCTTTCTTT. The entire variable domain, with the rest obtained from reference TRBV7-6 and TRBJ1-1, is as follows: GAGVSQSPRYKVTKRGQDVALRCDPISGHVSLYWYRQALGQGPEFLTYFNYEAQQDKSGLPNDRFSAERPEGSISTLTIQRTEQRDSAMYRCASSSSTGYTEAFFGQGTRLTVV.

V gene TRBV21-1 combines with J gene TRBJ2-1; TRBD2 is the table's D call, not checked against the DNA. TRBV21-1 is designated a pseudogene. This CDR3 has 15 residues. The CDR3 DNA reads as TGTGCCAGCAGCACTGCCGGGACTAGCTCTAATGAGCAGTTCTTC. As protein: CASSTAGTSSNEQFF.

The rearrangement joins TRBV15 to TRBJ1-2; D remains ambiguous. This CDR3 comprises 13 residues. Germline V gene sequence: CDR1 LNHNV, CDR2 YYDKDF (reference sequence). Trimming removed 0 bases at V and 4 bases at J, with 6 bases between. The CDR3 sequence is CATSRENSYGYTF. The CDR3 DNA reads TGTGCCACCAGCAGAGAAAACTCCTATGGCTACACCTTC.

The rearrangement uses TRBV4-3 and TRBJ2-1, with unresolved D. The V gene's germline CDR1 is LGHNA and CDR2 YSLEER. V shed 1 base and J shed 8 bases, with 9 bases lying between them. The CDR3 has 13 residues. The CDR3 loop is CASSQASSYEQFF. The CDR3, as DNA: TGCGCCAGCAGCCAAGCTAGTAGTTATGAGCAGTTCTTC.

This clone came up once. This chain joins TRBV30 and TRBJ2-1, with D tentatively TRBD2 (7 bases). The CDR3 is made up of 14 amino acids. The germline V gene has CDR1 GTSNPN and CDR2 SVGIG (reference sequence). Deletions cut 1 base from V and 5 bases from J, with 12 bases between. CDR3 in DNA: TGTGCCTGGAGTGCGGGGGAGGGGGACAATGAGCAGTTCTTC. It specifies CAWSAGEGDNEQFF. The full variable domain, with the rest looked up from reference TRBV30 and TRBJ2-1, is SQTIHQWPATLVQPVGSPLSLECTVEGTSNPNLYWYRQAAGRGLQLLFYSVGIGQISSEVPQNLSASRPQDRQFILSSKKLLLSDSGFYLCAWSAGEGDNEQFFGPGTRLTVL.

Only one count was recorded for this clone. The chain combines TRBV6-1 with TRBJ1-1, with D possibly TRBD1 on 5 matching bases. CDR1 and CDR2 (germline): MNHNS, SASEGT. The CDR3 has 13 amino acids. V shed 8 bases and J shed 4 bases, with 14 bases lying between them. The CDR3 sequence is CASLDQGFTEAFF. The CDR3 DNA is TGTGCCAGCCTCGATCAGGGTTTCACTGAAGCTTTCTTT.

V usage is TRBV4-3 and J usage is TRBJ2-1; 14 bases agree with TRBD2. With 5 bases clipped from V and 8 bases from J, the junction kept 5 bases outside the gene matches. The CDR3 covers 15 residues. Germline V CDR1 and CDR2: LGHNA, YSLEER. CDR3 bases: TGCGCCAGCAGCAGGGGACTAGCGGGAGTCTATGAGCAGTTCTTC. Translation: CASSRGLAGVYEQFF.

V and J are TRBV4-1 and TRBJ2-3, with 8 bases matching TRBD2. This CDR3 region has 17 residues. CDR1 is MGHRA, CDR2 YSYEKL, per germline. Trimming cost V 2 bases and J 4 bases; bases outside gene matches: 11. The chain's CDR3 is CASSQKEKREISDTQYF. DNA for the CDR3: TGCGCCAGCAGCCAAAAAGAGAAGCGGGAGATTTCAGATACGCAGTATTTT.

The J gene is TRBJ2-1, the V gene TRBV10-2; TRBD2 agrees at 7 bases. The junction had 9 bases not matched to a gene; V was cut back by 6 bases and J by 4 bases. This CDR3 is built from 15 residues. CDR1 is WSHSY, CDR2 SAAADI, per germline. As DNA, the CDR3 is TGCGCCAGCAGGAGGGACTACGGGCAATACAATGAGCAGTTCTTC. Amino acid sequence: CASRRDYGQYNEQFF.

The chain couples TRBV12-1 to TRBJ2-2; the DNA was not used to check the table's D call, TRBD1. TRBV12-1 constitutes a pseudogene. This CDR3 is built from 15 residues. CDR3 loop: CASSSGQGDTGELFF. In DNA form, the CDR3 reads TGTGCCAGCAGCTCGGGACAGGGAGACACCGGGGAGCTGTTTTTT.

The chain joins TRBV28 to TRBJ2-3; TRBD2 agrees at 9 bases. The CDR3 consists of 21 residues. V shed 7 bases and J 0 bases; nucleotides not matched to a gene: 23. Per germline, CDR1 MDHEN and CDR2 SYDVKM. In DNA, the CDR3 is TGTGCCAGCAACTTAGACACCTCCGGGACTAGCCCGTACAGTAGCACAGATACGCAGTATTTT. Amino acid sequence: CASNLDTSGTSPYSSTDTQYF.

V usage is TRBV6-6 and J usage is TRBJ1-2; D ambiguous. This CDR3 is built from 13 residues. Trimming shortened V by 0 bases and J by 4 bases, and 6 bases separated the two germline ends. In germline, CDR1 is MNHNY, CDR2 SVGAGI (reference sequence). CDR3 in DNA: TGTGCCAGCAGTTACTCATCTCTCTATGGCTACACCTTC. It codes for CASSYSSLYGYTF.

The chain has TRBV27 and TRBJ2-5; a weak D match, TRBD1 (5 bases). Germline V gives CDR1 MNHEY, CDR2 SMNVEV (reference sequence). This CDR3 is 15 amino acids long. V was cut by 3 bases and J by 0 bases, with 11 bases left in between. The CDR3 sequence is CASSFGALYQETQYF. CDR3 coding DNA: TGTGCCAGCAGTTTTGGGGCGTTGTACCAAGAGACCCAGTACTTC.

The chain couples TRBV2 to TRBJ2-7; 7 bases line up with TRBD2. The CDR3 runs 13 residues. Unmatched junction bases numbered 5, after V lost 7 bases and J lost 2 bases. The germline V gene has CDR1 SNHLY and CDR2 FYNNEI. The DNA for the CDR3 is TGTGCCAGCACCGGGACTAATACCTACGAGCAGTACTTC. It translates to CASTGTNTYEQYF.

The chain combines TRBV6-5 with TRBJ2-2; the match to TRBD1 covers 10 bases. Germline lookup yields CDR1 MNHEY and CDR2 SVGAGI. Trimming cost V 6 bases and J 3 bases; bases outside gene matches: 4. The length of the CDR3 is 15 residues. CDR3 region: CASSRQGAYTGELFF. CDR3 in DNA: TGTGCCAGCAGCCGACAGGGGGCGTACACCGGGGAGCTGTTTTTT.

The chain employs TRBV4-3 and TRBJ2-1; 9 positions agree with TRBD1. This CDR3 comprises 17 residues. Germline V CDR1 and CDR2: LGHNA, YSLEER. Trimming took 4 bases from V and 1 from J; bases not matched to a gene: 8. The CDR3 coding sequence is TGCGCCAGCAGCCCGAACCACGGGACAGGGTCCTACAATGAGCAGTTCTTC. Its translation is CASSPNHGTGSYNEQFF.